This T cell receptor beta chain emerged from a study of shared clonotypes between healthy human individuals. Study results and caveats: Relative to their counterparts shared across all four donors, non-shared clonotypes exhibited diminished generation probabilities. Compared with memory subsets, naive subsets generally had larger estimated richness. The authors expected sequencing depth to affect clonotype sharing among donors.

To note about this clone: Antigen unknown.

The germline V gene has CDR1 SGHRS and CDR2 YFSETQ. V lost 4 bases, J lost 5 bases, and 13 bases lay in between. The CDR3 covers 15 residues. TCRdb's table, derived via immunoSEQ multiplex PCR, lists solely in-frame clones and lacks some. Of about 1 million clones in the sample, about 77% were seen once. Material for sequencing was memory CD4+ T cells sorted from blood. The subset denotes: CD45RA-negative fraction. The TCR originated in a man younger than 35 in good health. The J gene is TRBJ1-6, the V gene TRBV5-1; D remains unclear. CDR3 nucleotide sequence: TGCGCCAGCAGCCCCCCGGGCAGAGATAATTCACCCCTCCACTTT. Amino acids: CASSPPGRDNSPLHF. Using reference TRBV5-1 and TRBJ1-6 for the parts outside the CDR3, the full variable domain is KAGVTQTPRYLIKTRGQQVTLSCSPISGHRSVSWYQQTPGQGLQFLFEYFSETQRNKGNFPGRFSGRQFSNSRSEMNVSTLELGDSALYLCASSPPGRDNSPLHFGNGTRLTVT.